The 23 T cell receptor gamma chains listed next were all sequenced from one sample in a study of gamma-delta chains in newborns, infants, children. TCRdb redid clone calling on the reads using CATT. In total, the table holds more than 25 gamma-chain clones. The sample taken for sequencing was blood. All receptors come from a child who received the measles vaccine. This table probably holds off-target reads from a library built for another chain.

For this clone: The DNA is omitted, as the CDR3 cannot be located on it reliably, and the CDR3 follows TCRdb's listing. TRGV9 is the V gene, and the J gene was not called. The CDR3 numbers 27 amino acids, ends counted. The V gene's germline CDR1 is GITISATS and CDR2 ISYDGTV (reference sequence). CDR3 sequence: CACDTSGGRQLSWDTRQMFFGTGIKLF.

No J gene was called, and the V gene is TRGV9. Germline CDR1 and CDR2: GITISATS and ISYDGTV (reference sequence). The CDR3 spans 19 residues. CDR3 sequence: CACDTLTGGSQHLTAQLFF. DNA of the CDR3: TGTGCCTGTGACACTCTCACTGGGGGATCCCAACATTTGACAGCACAACTCTTCTTT.

On this clone: No DNA is shown, since the ends of the CDR3 on it are uncertain; the CDR3 is the one TCRdb lists. No J gene was named, though the V gene is TRGV9. Ends included, the CDR3 has 25 residues. CDR1 is GITISATS, CDR2 ISYDGTV, per germline (reference sequence). The CDR3 is CAFALLERGSWDTRQMFFGTGIKLF.

A remark on this clone: The DNA is left out, because the CDR3 cannot be placed on it with certainty; the CDR3 is given as TCRdb lists it. V gene assignment gives TRGV9, but the J gene was left uncalled. The CDR3 length is 24 residues, termini included. The germline V gene encodes CDR1 GITISATS and CDR2 ISYDGTV (reference sequence). CDR3 sequence reads: CACDTTGGSWDTRQMFFGTGIKLF.

As for this clone: The DNA is left out, because the CDR3 cannot be placed on it with certainty; the CDR3 is given as TCRdb lists it. With the J gene uncalled, the V gene is TRGV9. The V gene's germline CDR1 is GITISATS and CDR2 ISYDGTV (reference sequence). The CDR3 is 20 residues long, counting both termini. The CDR3 here is CACDPWDTRQMFFGTGIKLF.

The V gene reported is TRGV9; the J gene is uncalled. The CDR3 extends over 19 amino acids. Germline assignment: CDR1 GITISATS and CDR2 ISYDGTV (reference sequence). CDR3 in amino acids: CALSLPRWGIAPLAAQLFF. In DNA form, the CDR3 reads TGTGCCCTTAGCTTACCTAGGTGGGGGATAGCCCCCTTGGCAGCACAACTCTTCTTT.

For the V gene the call is TRGV9; the J gene has no call. Per the germline V gene, CDR1 is GITISATS and CDR2 is ISYDGTV (reference sequence). CDR3 length equals 13 residues. The CDR3 DNA follows: TGTGCCTGTGACTCCTGGGGGACAGCACAACTCTTCTTT. Translation gives CACDSWGTAQLFF.

Details on this clone: Because the CDR3's place on the DNA is in doubt, the DNA is left out and the CDR3 is given as listed by TCRdb. No J gene was assigned, while the V gene was called as TRGV9. Looked up from germline, CDR1 is GITISATS and CDR2 is ISYDGTV (reference sequence). Including both end residues, the CDR3 is 24 amino acids long. CDR3 residues: CACDILGDTGDTRQMFFGTGIKLF.

Regarding this clone: The DNA is left out, because the CDR3 cannot be placed on it with certainty; the CDR3 is given as TCRdb lists it. No J gene was called, and the V gene is TRGV9. Inclusive of both ends, the CDR3 amounts to 25 amino acids. Germline V lookup: CDR1 GITISATS, CDR2 ISYDGTV (reference sequence). The CDR3 sequence is CACDTAGASSWDTRQMFFGTGIKLF.

For this clone: No DNA is shown, since the ends of the CDR3 on it are uncertain; the CDR3 is the one TCRdb lists. The V gene is TRGV9, but the J gene lacks a call. The CDR3 has 25 amino acids, counting both end residues. The germline V gene encodes CDR1 GITISATS and CDR2 ISYDGTV (reference sequence). CDR3: CACDTVRAGAWDTRQMFFGTGIKLF.

No J gene was called, and the V gene is TRGV9. CDR3 length: 16 amino acids. Germline lookup yields CDR1 GITISATS and CDR2 ISYDGTV (reference sequence). Written as DNA, the CDR3 is TGTGCCTTTGCCTACCCAGCGGGGATAGCGGCAGCACAACTCTTCTTT. It translates to CAFAYPAGIAAAQLFF.

Turning to this clone: It is unclear where the CDR3 begins or ends on the DNA, so no DNA is shown, and the CDR3 is as TCRdb lists it. No call exists for the J gene, whereas the V gene is TRGV9. In germline, CDR1 is GITISATS, CDR2 ISYDGTV (reference sequence). The CDR3 length equals 26 residues, ends included. CDR3 loop: CACDAVLGDSPWDTRQMFFGTGIKLF.

About this clone: The DNA is left out, because the CDR3 cannot be placed on it with certainty; the CDR3 is given as TCRdb lists it. TRGV9 is the V gene, and the J gene was not called. Germline CDR1 GITISATS, CDR2 ISYDGTV (reference sequence). The CDR3 spans 24 residues, counting both ends. CDR3 protein: CACDTAGGSWDTRQMFFGTGIKLF.

This clone was observed once. The V segment is TRGV9, and no J call was made. This CDR3 contains 14 residues. Germline V gene data show CDR1 as GITISATS and CDR2 as ISYDGTV (reference sequence). CDR3 in amino acids: CACDTLGDTAQLFF. Here the CDR3 DNA reads TGTGCCTGTGACACTCTGGGGGATACAGCACAACTCTTCTTT.

The J gene was not called, though the V gene is TRGV9. CDR1 is GITISATS, CDR2 ISYDGTV, per germline (reference sequence). The CDR3 loop spans 16 amino acids. CDR3 amino acids: CACDILGEALTAQLFF. The DNA of the CDR3 is TGTGCCTGTGACATACTGGGGGAAGCTTTGACAGCACAACTCTTCTTT.

As to this clone: The DNA is omitted, as the CDR3 cannot be located on it reliably, and the CDR3 follows TCRdb's listing. The V gene was identified as TRGV9, while no J gene was called. The CDR3 is 25 amino acids in total, end residues counted. From germline, CDR1 is GITISATS and CDR2 ISYDGTV (reference sequence). The CDR3 spells CACDTWGKSSWDTRQMFFGTGIKLF.

J gene calling gave no result, while the V gene is TRGV9. Germline-derived CDR1 and CDR2 are GITISATS and ISYDGTV (reference sequence). This CDR3 is 18 amino acids long. The CDR3: CACDTVLGDRPLTAQLFF. The CDR3 DNA reads TGTGCCTGTGACACCGTACTGGGGGACCGCCCTTTGACAGCACAACTCTTCTTT.

On this clone itself: Because the CDR3's place on the DNA is in doubt, the DNA is left out and the CDR3 is given as listed by TCRdb. The V gene is TRGV9, but the J gene lacks a call. Germline V CDR1 and CDR2: GITISATS, ISYDGTV (reference sequence). Both ends counted, the CDR3 spans 25 residues. CDR3: CACDTAGGYSWDTRQMFFGTGIKLF.

As regards this clone: The DNA is omitted, as the CDR3 cannot be located on it reliably, and the CDR3 follows TCRdb's listing. The V gene corresponds to TRGV9; no J gene was called. The germline V gene has CDR1 GITISATS and CDR2 ISYDGTV (reference sequence). The CDR3 extends over 25 residues, inclusive of both ends. The CDR3 spells CACDTGGYGSWDTRQMFFGTGIKLF.

With regard to this clone: It is unclear where the CDR3 begins or ends on the DNA, so no DNA is shown, and the CDR3 is as TCRdb lists it. The V gene call is TRGV9, and the J gene call is absent. Including both end residues, the CDR3 is 25 amino acids long. Germline CDR1 and CDR2: GITISATS and ISYDGTV (reference sequence). The CDR3 region is CACDAVLASSWDTRQMFFGTGIKLF.

Points on this clone: The DNA is omitted, as the CDR3 cannot be located on it reliably, and the CDR3 follows TCRdb's listing. The J gene is uncalled and the V gene is TRGV9. The CDR3 sequence runs 27 residues, both termini included. Germline CDR1 reads GITISATS; CDR2 reads ISYDGTV (reference sequence). The CDR3 protein is CACDTVLGDLSSWDTRQMFFGTGIKLF.

A word on this clone: Because the CDR3's place on the DNA is in doubt, the DNA is left out and the CDR3 is given as listed by TCRdb. The V gene is listed as TRGV9; no J gene was called. The CDR3 is 25 amino acids long, termini counted. CDR1 GITISATS and CDR2 ISYDGTV come from the germline V gene (reference sequence). The CDR3 loop reads CACDILGVSSWDTRQMFFGTGIKLF.

As to this clone: Because the CDR3's place on the DNA is in doubt, the DNA is left out and the CDR3 is given as listed by TCRdb. The V gene was identified as TRGV9, while no J gene was called. Germline CDR1 is GITISATS and CDR2 is ISYDGTV (reference sequence). The CDR3 has 25 amino acids, counting both end residues. The CDR3 loop is CACDTTGGYSWDTRQMFFGTGIKLF.